The entry below describes one TCR beta chain. Its antigen is currently unknown. This entry is derived from a study of cytomegalovirus exposure and HLA in healthy donors. The PCR ran on 60 Vbeta and 13 Jbeta primers. Profiling relied on immunoSEQ multiplex PCR, and the TCRdb table lists in-frame clones only, not all of them. The sample records about 85,000 clones, under 90% being singletons. Study observations and caveats: Analysis was carried out at a later point, and it linked a missense DCLRE1C variant to TCR beta V- and J-gene trimming. Accurate predictions that matched the HLA-A and HLA-B alleles of most subjects were reportedly made from TCR beta sequences.

Sequencing was done on a sample of PBMCs. The TCR sequence derives from a man aged 45-65 years in good health and CMV-seropositive.

DNA of the CDR3: TGTGCCTGGAGTGTAAGCGTGGGCAATCAGCCCCAGCATTTT. This encodes CAWSVSVGNQPQHF. V gene TRBV30 combines with J gene TRBJ1-5; D is undetermined. The CDR3 covers 14 residues. Germline CDR1 GTSNPN, CDR2 SVGIG (reference sequence). Trimming took off 0 bases at V and 2 bases at J, with 8 bases between the two ends.